One and the same sample provided the 22 T cell receptor beta chains below, sequenced in a study of long-term antiretroviral therapy in people with HIV. With survey level as its setting, the immunoSEQ assay was v3.0. Method: immunoSEQ multiplex PCR; TCRdb's copy keeps in-frame clones and lacks some. The profile shows approximately 17,000 clones, roughly 90% of them singletons. Sample: unsorted PBMCs, taken 0.7 years before starting antiretroviral therapy. The source of these receptors is a middle-aged man with HIV.

This sequence joins TRBV9 and TRBJ1-1; D gene unclear. Between the trimmed V and J ends, which lost 0 bases and 3 bases, there was a span of 6 bases. CDR1 is SGDLS and CDR2 is YYNGEE in the germline V gene. CDR3 length: 13 residues. DNA of the CDR3: TGTGCCAGCAGCGTAGGAACGTACACTGAAGCTTTCTTT. Its translation: CASSVGTYTEAFF.

The V and J genes are TRBV5-1 and TRBJ2-1; D possibly uses TRBD1 or TRBD2 (5 bases each). CDR1 is SGHRS and CDR2 is YFSETQ in the germline V gene. Trimming removed 4 bases at V and 2 bases at J, with 10 bases between. The CDR3 consists of 14 residues. CDR3 sequence reads: CASSLGTAYNEQFF. For the CDR3, the DNA is TGCGCCAGCAGCCTGGGGACGGCCTACAATGAGCAGTTCTTC.

A word on this clone: Germline is not matched at one junction end, which may reflect a read error. V usage is TRBV14 and J usage is TRBJ1-4; D is unclear. This CDR3 is 13 amino acids long. From germline, CDR1 is SGHDN and CDR2 FVKESK. CDR3 sequence reads: CASSQIGSEKLLF. In DNA, the CDR3 is TGTGCCAGCAGCCAAATTGGTAGCGAAAAACTGCTTTTT.

The J gene is TRBJ1-1, the V gene TRBV15, with D perhaps matching TRBD1 (5 bases). V shed 1 base and J shed 10 bases, with 13 bases lying between them. CDR1 and CDR2 (germline): LNHNV, YYDKDF (reference sequence). This CDR3 is 13 amino acids long. CDR3 in DNA: TGTGCCACCAGCAGAGTTCGACAGTCGGTAGCTTTCTTT. This sequence encodes CATSRVRQSVAFF. Drawing the rest from reference TRBV15 and TRBJ1-1, the complete variable domain is DAMVIQNPRYQVTQFGKPVTLSCSQTLNHNVMYWYQQKSSQAPKLLFHYYDKDFNNEADTPDNFQSRRPNTSFCFLDIRSPGLGDTAMYLCATSRVRQSVAFFGQGTRLTVV.

The chain joins TRBV9 to TRBJ1-4, with unresolved D. CDR3 size: 14 residues. Trimming removed 0 bases from V and 0 bases from J, with 3 bases in between. Germline V gene lookup returns CDR1 SGDLS and CDR2 YYNGEE. The CDR3 DNA reads TGTGCCAGCAGCGTAGGTGCAACTAATGAAAAACTGTTTTTT. Translation: CASSVGATNEKLFF.

Remarks on this clone: A junction boundary mismatches the germline segment, possibly from a read error. V gene TRBV7-6 combines with J gene TRBJ1-6, with TRBD1 identical over 9 bases. Germline CDR1 is SGHVS and CDR2 is FNYEAQ. This CDR3 region has 15 residues. In DNA form, the CDR3 reads TGTGCCAGCAGTTTAGTAGACAGGGGGGGTTCACCCCTCCACTTT. As protein: CASSLVDRGGSPLHF.

The V gene is TRBV5-1, the J gene TRBJ2-1; a possible D gene is TRBD2 (5 bases). Trimming shortened V by 4 bases and J by 6 bases, and 11 bases separated the two germline ends. This CDR3 comprises 13 residues. Germline V gene lookup returns CDR1 SGHRS and CDR2 YFSETQ. The CDR3 region has the DNA TGCGCCAGCAGCCCGGGATCGGGCAATGAGCAGTTCTTC. Amino acid sequence: CASSPGSGNEQFF.

The chain has TRBV27 and TRBJ2-7; tentative D call: TRBD2 (6 bases). Trimming cost V 6 bases and J 2 bases, with 17 bases left between them. The germline CDR1 and CDR2 sequences are MNHEY and SMNVEV (reference sequence). This CDR3 comprises 15 residues. The CDR3 here is CASRNPGTGAYEQYF. CDR3 nucleotide sequence: TGTGCCAGCAGAAATCCCGGGACTGGGGCCTACGAGCAGTACTTC.

The rearrangement uses TRBV7-3 and TRBJ2-5; 8 positions agree with TRBD1. Losses at the gene ends were 5 bases for V and 4 bases for J; bases not matched to a gene: 6. The CDR3 extends over 14 amino acids. Germline CDR1 reads SGHTA; CDR2 reads FQGTGA. The DNA of the CDR3 is TGTGCCAGCAGCCTAAGGACAGGGTCAGAGACCCAGTACTTC. It is translated as CASSLRTGSETQYF.

The chain carries TRBV27 and TRBJ1-3; D perhaps matches TRBD1 (6 bases). Trimming took off 6 bases at V and 4 bases at J, with 16 bases between the two ends. Germline assignment: CDR1 MNHEY and CDR2 SMNVEV (reference sequence). This CDR3 has 15 residues. For the CDR3, the DNA is TGTGCCAGCAGGGCTGGACAGTCCAGGGGAAACACCATATATTTT. This gives the protein CASRAGQSRGNTIYF.

This clone has only one observation. The DNA of the CDR3 is TGTGCCAGCAGCGTGACGAGAGGGGGGTGGAATGAGCAGTTCTTC. Translating it yields CASSVTRGGWNEQFF. V is TRBV11-1 and J is TRBJ2-1, with D possibly called TRBD1 or TRBD2 (6 bases each). CDR3 size: 15 residues. V was cut by 5 bases and J by 7 bases, with 18 bases left in between. CDR1 and CDR2 from the germline V gene are SGHAT and FQDESV (reference sequence).

The V gene is TRBV5-8, the J gene TRBJ1-5, with a tentative D call TRBD1 (5 bases). The CDR3 consists of 15 residues. CDR1 SGHTS and CDR2 YDEGEE come from the germline V gene. V was trimmed by 0 bases and J by 3 bases, leaving 10 bases between them. The CDR3 loop reads CASSLGGGYNQPQHF. The CDR3 bases are TGTGCCAGCAGCTTGGGCGGGGGGTACAATCAGCCCCAGCATTTT.

The chain joins TRBV27 to TRBJ2-7; the match to TRBD1 covers 11 bases. The germline CDR1 and CDR2 sequences are MNHEY and SMNVEV (reference sequence). The trim removed 4 bases at V and 6 bases at J, leaving 5 bases unmatched. The CDR3 runs 14 residues. CDR3 bases: TGTGCCAGCAGTTGGACAGGGGGCCTGATCGAGCAGTACTTC. Translation: CASSWTGGLIEQYF.

The table lists this clone with a count of one. This chain connects TRBV18 to TRBJ2-3, with 7 bases matching TRBD1. The germline CDR1 and CDR2 sequences are KGHSH and LQKENI. Germline trimming cut 2 bases from V and 4 bases from J; bases unmatched to any gene: 3. The CDR3 extends over 14 amino acids. The CDR3 nucleotides are TGTGCCAGCTCACCAACAGGGGCCCCAGATACGCAGTATTTT. Translating it yields CASSPTGAPDTQYF. Full variable domain (rest looked up from reference TRBV18 and TRBJ2-3): NAGVMQNPRHLVRRRGQEARLRCSPMKGHSHVYWYRQLPEEGLKFMVYLQKENIIDESGMPKERFSAEFPKEGPSILRIQQVVRGDSAAYFCASSPTGAPDTQYFGPGTRLTVL.

The V and J genes are TRBV5-5 and TRBJ1-5; tentatively, D is TRBD1 (6 bases). The germline gives CDR1 SGHKS, CDR2 YYEKEE (reference sequence). The CDR3 totals 15 residues. V was pared by 4 bases and J by 6 bases, with 17 bases between. Written as DNA, the CDR3 is TGTGCCAGCAGCGTGATACCAGGGGTAGCTCAGCCCCAGCATTTT. This encodes CASSVIPGVAQPQHF.

Worth noting for this clone: At one end, the junction sequence differs from germline, possibly due to a read error. V and J are TRBV7-9 and TRBJ1-6, with a tentative D call TRBD1 (6 bases). CDR3 size: 17 residues. Germline CDR1 is SEHNR and CDR2 is FQNEAQ (reference sequence). The chain's CDR3 is CASNLAGAANYNSPLHF. The DNA for the CDR3 is TGTGCCAGCAACTTAGCAGGGGCAGCTAACTATAATTCACCCCTCCACTTT.

The chain is built from TRBV7-8 and TRBJ1-5, with TRBD1 identical over 10 bases. From germline, CDR1 is SGHVS and CDR2 FQNEAQ. V lost 4 bases to trimming and J lost 9 bases; unmatched junction nucleotides: 12. This CDR3 contains 16 residues. The CDR3 coding sequence is TGTGCCAGCAGCTCACCTTCAGGGACAGGGGTTTTGCCCCAGCATTTT. This gives the protein CASSSPSGTGVLPQHF. Drawing the rest from reference TRBV7-8 and TRBJ1-5, the complete variable domain is GAGVSQSPRYKVAKRGQDVALRCDPISGHVSLFWYQQALGQGPEFLTYFQNEAQLDKSGLPSDRFFAERPEGSVSTLKIQRTQQEDSAVYLCASSSPSGTGVLPQHFGDGTRLSIL.

The chain joins TRBV19 to TRBJ1-5; D gene unclear. The CDR3 sequence is 15 residues long. Per the germline V gene, CDR1 is LNHDA and CDR2 is SQIVND (reference sequence). Trimming pared 1 base from V and 2 bases from J, leaving 9 bases between. CDR3 region: CASSIAGRGNQPQHF. In DNA form, the CDR3 reads TGTGCCAGTAGTATAGCTGGAAGGGGCAATCAGCCCCAGCATTTT.

V and J are TRBV5-5 and TRBJ1-1; 8 bases match TRBD1. Germline V CDR1 and CDR2: SGHKS, YYEKEE (reference sequence). Germline trimming cut 3 bases from V and 4 bases from J; bases unmatched to any gene: 8. This CDR3 is 15 amino acids long. CDR3 nucleotide sequence: TGTGCCAGCAGCTACGTCCCAGGGGGCGGCACTGAAGCTTTCTTT. This codes for CASSYVPGGGTEAFF.

The chain carries TRBV27 and TRBJ2-1; maybe TRBD2 (5 bases). The CDR3 spans 19 residues. The V end was cut by 2 bases, the J end by 7 bases, with 27 bases between. Germline CDR1 reads MNHEY; CDR2 reads SMNVEV (reference sequence). The DNA for the CDR3 is TGTGCCAGCAGTTTACGGGGATTCTCCTACAATGAGTATCGAAATGAGCAGTTCTTC. It is translated as CASSLRGFSYNEYRNEQFF.

The V and J genes are TRBV2 and TRBJ2-1; 7 nucleotides match TRBD2. The germline V gene has CDR1 SNHLY and CDR2 FYNNEI. The CDR3 extends over 15 amino acids. V was clipped by 4 bases and J by 8 bases; unmatched bases: 11. The CDR3 region is CASSGSAGSIDEQFF. The CDR3 DNA reads TGTGCCAGCAGTGGATCAGCGGGAAGCATCGATGAGCAGTTCTTC.

This chain joins TRBV5-1 and TRBJ2-4; D is possibly TRBD1 or TRBD2 (5 bases each). Germline V gene lookup returns CDR1 SGHRS and CDR2 YFSETQ. V shed 3 bases and J shed 6 bases, with 13 bases lying between them. CDR3 size: 14 residues. In nucleotides, the CDR3 is TGCGCCAGCAGCTCATACCCGGGGCCAAACATTCAGTACTTC. As protein: CASSSYPGPNIQYF.